What follows is one T cell receptor beta chain and its context. Its antigen is as yet unknown. The data derive from a study of CD8 T cells in ankylosing spondylitis. Study-level findings and limits: Disease-linked clones were CD8+ and relatively rare in peripheral blood. Typical of ankylosing spondylitis blood, it appeared, was a TCR beta motif of under 10 highly homologous variants. Significant enrichment of disease-linked clones was reported in matched ankylosing spondylitis synovial fluid.

Via MiXCR, TCRdb re-called the 5' RACE reads, giving one row per CDR3 protein. Here the sample spans under 850,000 distinct CDR3 sequences, 15% to 20% being singletons. This CDR3 is 18 amino acids long. The V and J ends lost 0 bases and 0 bases, in that order; junction bases with no gene match: 5. The V gene's germline CDR1 is LGHNA and CDR2 YSLEER. The genes are TRBV4-3 and TRBJ2-2; the match to TRBD1 covers 9 bases. Sequencing was done on a sample of blood, either unsorted or a sorted T cell fraction (not recorded which). The clonotype comes from a male donor with ankylosing spondylitis. In DNA form, the CDR3 reads TGCGCCAGCAGCCAAGAGACAGGGGGTTTCGCGAACACCGGGGAGCTGTTTTTT. Protein: CASSQETGGFANTGELFF.